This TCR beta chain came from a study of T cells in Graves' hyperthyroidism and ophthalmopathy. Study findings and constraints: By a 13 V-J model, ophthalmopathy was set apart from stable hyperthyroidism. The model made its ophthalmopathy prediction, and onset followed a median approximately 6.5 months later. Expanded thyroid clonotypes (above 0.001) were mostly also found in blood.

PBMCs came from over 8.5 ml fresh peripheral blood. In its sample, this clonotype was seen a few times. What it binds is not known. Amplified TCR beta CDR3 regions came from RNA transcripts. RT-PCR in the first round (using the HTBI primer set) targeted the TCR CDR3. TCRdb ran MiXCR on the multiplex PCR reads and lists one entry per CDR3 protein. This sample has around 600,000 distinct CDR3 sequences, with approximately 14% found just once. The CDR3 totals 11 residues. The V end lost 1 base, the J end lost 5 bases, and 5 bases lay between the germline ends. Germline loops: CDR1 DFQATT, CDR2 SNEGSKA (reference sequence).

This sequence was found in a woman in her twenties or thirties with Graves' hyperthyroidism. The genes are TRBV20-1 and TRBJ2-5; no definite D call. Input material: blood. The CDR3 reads CSARVYETQYF. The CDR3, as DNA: TGCAGTGCTAGAGTTTACGAGACCCAGTACTTC.